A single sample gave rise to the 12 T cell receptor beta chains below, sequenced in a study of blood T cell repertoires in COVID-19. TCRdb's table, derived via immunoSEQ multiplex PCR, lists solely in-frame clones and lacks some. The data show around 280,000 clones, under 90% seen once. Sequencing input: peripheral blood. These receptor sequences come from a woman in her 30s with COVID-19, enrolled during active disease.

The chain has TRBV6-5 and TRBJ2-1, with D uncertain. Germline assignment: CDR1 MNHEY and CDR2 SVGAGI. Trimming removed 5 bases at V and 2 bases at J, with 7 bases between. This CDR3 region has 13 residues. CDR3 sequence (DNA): TGTGCCAGCAGTCTTTGGCCCTACAATGAGCAGTTCTTC. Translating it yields CASSLWPYNEQFF.

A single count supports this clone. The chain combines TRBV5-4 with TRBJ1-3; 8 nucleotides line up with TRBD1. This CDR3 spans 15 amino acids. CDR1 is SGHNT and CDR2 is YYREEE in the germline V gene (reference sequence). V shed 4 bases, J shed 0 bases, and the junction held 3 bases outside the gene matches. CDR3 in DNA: TGTGCCAGCAGCGCAGGGGGCGTCTCTGGAAACACCATATATTTT. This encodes CASSAGGVSGNTIYF. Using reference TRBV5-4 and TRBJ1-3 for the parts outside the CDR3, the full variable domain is ETGVTQSPTHLIKTRGQQVTLRCSSQSGHNTVSWYQQALGQGPQFIFQYYREEENGRGNFPPRFSGLQFPNYSSELNVNALELDDSALYLCASSAGGVSGNTIYFGEGSWLTVV.

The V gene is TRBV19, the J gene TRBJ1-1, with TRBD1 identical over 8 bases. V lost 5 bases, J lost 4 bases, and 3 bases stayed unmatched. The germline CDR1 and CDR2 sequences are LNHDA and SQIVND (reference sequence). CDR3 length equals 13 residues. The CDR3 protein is CASSRQGRTEAFF. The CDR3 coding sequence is TGTGCCAGTAGTCGACAGGGGCGCACTGAAGCTTTCTTT.

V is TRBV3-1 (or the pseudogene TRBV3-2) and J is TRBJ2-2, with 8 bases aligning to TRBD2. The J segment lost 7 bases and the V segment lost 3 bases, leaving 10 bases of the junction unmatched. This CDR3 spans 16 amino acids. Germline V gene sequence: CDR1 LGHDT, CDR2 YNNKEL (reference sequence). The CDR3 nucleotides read TGTGCCAGCAGCCATCATATCGGGGGGGCGGTCGGGGAGCTGTTTTTT. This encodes CASSHHIGGAVGELFF.

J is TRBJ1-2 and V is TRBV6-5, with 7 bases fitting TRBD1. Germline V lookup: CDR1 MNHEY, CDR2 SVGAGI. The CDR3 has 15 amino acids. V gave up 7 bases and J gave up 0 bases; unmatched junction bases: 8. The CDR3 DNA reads TGTGCCAGCATTATAGTACAGGGGTCTAACTATGGCTACACCTTC. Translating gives CASIIVQGSNYGYTF.

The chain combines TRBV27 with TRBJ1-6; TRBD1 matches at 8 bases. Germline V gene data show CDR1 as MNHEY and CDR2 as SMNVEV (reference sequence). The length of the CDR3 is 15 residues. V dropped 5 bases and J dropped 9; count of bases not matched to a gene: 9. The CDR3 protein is CASSPLRQGISPLHF. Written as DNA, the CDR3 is TGTGCCAGCAGTCCCCTGAGACAGGGGATTTCACCCCTCCACTTT.

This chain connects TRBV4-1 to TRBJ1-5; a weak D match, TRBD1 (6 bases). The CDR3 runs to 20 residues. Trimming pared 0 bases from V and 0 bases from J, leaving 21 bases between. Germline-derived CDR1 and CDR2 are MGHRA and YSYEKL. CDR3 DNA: TGCGCCAGCAGCCAAGACGGGACACAAGTAAGCTTCTATAGCAATCAGCCCCAGCATTTT. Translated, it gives CASSQDGTQVSFYSNQPQHF.

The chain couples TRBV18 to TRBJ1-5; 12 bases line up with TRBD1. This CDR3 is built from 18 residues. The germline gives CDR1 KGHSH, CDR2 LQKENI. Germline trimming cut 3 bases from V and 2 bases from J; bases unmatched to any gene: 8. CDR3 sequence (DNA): TGTGCCAGCTCACCTTCGGGGACAGGGGGCGCTGGCAATCAGCCCCAGCATTTT. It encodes CASSPSGTGGAGNQPQHF.

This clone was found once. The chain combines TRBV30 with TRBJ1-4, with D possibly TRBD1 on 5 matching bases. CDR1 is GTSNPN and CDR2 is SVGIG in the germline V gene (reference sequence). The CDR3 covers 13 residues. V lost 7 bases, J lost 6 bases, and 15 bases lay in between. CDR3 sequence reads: CASHPGYDEKLFF. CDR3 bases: TGTGCCTCCCATCCAGGGTACGATGAAAAACTGTTTTTT.

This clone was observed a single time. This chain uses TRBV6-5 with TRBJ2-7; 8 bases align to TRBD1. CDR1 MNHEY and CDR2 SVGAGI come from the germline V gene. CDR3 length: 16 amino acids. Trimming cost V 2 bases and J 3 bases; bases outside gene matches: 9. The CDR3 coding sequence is TGTGCCAGCAGTTACGGTCAGGGGGCAGCGGGCTACGAGCAGTACTTC. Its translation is CASSYGQGAAGYEQYF.

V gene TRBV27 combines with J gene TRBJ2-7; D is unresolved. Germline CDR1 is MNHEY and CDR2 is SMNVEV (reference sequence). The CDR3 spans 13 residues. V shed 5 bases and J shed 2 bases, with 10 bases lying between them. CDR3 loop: CASSELPPYEQYF. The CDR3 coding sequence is TGTGCCAGCAGTGAGTTACCTCCCTACGAGCAGTACTTC.

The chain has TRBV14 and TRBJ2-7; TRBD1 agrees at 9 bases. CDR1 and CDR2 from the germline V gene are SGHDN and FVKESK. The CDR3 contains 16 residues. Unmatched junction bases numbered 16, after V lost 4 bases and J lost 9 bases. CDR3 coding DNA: TGTGCCAGCAGCCTACTTTTACCGGGACAGGGTAGTGGGCAGTACTTC. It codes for CASSLLLPGQGSGQYF.